This entry is about one T cell receptor beta chain. The germline gene is not matched at one end of the junction; a read error may be the cause. These data belong to a study of CD8 T cells in Susac syndrome. An amount of RNA that ranged from 0.5 to 1 ug was reverse transcribed with random hexamers. The TCR beta CDR3 was amplified by immunoSEQ multiplex PCR across 54 Vbeta, 13 Jbeta. MiXCR was run by TCRdb on the immunoSEQ multiplex PCR reads, yielding one entry per CDR3 protein. This sample has about 240,000 distinct CDR3 sequences, with 90% to 97% found just once. This receptor was obtained from a human donor with Susac syndrome. The sequencing sample was made of CD4+ T cells from PBMCs.

DNA for the CDR3: TGTGCCAGCAGCTTAAGGCTGACAGGTCCTAACTTTGGCTACACCTTC. It encodes CASSLRLTGPNFGYTF. V gene TRBV7-2 combines with J gene TRBJ1-2; D may be TRBD1 (6 bases). CDR3 length: 16 residues. Germline V lookup: CDR1 SGHTA, CDR2 FQGNSA. Variable domain in full (rest from reference TRBV7-2 and TRBJ1-2): GAGVSQSPSNKVTEKGKDVELRCDPISGHTALYWYRQSLGQGLEFLIYFQGNSAPDKSGLPSDRFSAERTGGSVSTLTIQRTQQEDSAVYLCASSLRLTGPNFGYTFGSGTRLTVV.